This T cell receptor beta chain came from a study of T cell responses to AZD1222 COVID-19 vaccine. Germline lookup yields CDR1 LNHDA and CDR2 SQIVND (reference sequence). This CDR3 has 12 residues. V shed 3 bases and J shed 8 bases, with 10 bases lying between them. On this clone itself: Its antigen is not identified.

Overall study results and limits: None of the repertoires were sampled until the peak T cell response had passed. Among AZD1222 vaccinees, only five or six were seropositive at baseline.

Produced via immunoSEQ multiplex PCR; TCRdb's table is partial and in-frame only. The table shows 95,000 to 110,000 clones, with around nine tenths occurring only once. This chain uses TRBV19 with TRBJ1-2; tentative D call: TRBD1 (6 bases). The origin of this receptor is an adult who received the MenACWY meningococcal vaccine as a control. Specimen: peripheral blood, collected 28 days after the second dose of the MenACWY control vaccine. As DNA, the CDR3 is TGTGCCAGTAGTATCACAGGGAGCGGCTACACCTTC. Encoded protein: CASSITGSGYTF.